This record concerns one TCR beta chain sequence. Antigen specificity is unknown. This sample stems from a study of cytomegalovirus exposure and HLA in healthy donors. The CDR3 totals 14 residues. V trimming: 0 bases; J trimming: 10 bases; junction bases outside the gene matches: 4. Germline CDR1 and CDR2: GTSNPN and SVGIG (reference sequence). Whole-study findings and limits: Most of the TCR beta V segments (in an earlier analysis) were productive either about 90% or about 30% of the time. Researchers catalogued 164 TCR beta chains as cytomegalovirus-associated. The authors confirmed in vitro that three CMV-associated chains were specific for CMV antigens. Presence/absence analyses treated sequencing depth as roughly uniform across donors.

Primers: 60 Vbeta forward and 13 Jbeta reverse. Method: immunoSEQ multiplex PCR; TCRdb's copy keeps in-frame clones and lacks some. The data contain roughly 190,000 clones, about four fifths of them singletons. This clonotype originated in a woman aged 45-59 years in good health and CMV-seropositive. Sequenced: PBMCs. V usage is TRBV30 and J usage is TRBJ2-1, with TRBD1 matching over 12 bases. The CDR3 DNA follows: TGTGCCTGGAGTGTTGGGACAGGGGGCCGGGAGCAGTTCTTC. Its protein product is CAWSVGTGGREQFF.